The 8 T cell receptor beta chains below were found in one sample sequenced in a study of CD8 T cells in Susac syndrome. Random hexamers primed reverse transcription of about 0.45 to 1 ug RNA. One entry per CDR3 protein, called by TCRdb with MiXCR from the immunoSEQ multiplex PCR reads. The sample gives about 84,000 distinct CDR3 sequences, over 80% of which show up once; 0.32% is in the top ten. Sequenced sample: CD8+ T cells from PBMCs. All receptors derive from a human donor in good health.

The chain employs TRBV6-5 and TRBJ2-3; the D is unclear. CDR1 MNHEY and CDR2 SVGAGI come from the germline V gene. The V end was cut by 2 bases, the J end by 5 bases, with 17 bases between. The CDR3 is 16 residues long. CDR3 DNA sequence: TGTGCCAGCAGTTACGAACCCTTCCCTCCAAAAGATACGCAGTATTTT. It specifies CASSYEPFPPKDTQYF.

This clonotype was found a few times. As DNA, the CDR3 is TGTGCCAGCAGCTCGGGACCCAACTACGAGCAGTACTTC. Translated: CASSSGPNYEQYF. The chain uses TRBV7-6 and TRBJ2-7; D tentatively fits TRBD1 or TRBD2 (5 bases each). This CDR3 spans 13 amino acids. V was clipped by 4 bases and J by 3 bases, with 10 bases between them. Germline-derived CDR1 and CDR2 are SGHVS and FNYEAQ.

The chain couples TRBV6-5 to TRBJ2-7; TRBD1 is a possible D gene (6 bases). Germline values: CDR1 MNHEY, CDR2 SVGAGI. The CDR3 spans 15 residues. V was trimmed by 6 bases and J by 3 bases, leaving 18 bases between them. CDR3 sequence reads: CASRESTGLGYEQYF. The CDR3 nucleotides read TGTGCCAGCAGAGAATCAACAGGGTTAGGCTACGAGCAGTACTTC.

This clonotype was seen a handful of times. The rearrangement uses TRBV20-1 and TRBJ1-1, with unresolved D. This CDR3 spans 12 amino acids. Trimming shortened V by 5 bases and J by 0 bases, and 7 bases separated the two germline ends. CDR1 DFQATT and CDR2 SNEGSKA come from the germline V gene (reference sequence). The CDR3 spells CSAPYMNTEAFF. The DNA for the CDR3 is TGCAGTGCTCCATACATGAACACTGAAGCTTTCTTT.

The rearrangement uses TRBV13 and TRBJ2-6; D call uncertain. V was cut by 8 bases and J by 2 bases, with 7 bases left in between. Germline CDR1 and CDR2: PRHDT and FYEKMQ (reference sequence). This CDR3 region has 13 residues. The CDR3 region is CASAATGANVLTF. CDR3 coding DNA: TGTGCCAGCGCAGCGACTGGGGCCAACGTCCTGACTTTC.

CDR3 sequence reads: CASSLYGGDNYGYTF. CDR3 nucleotides: TGTGCCAGCAGTTTATATGGTGGGGATAACTATGGCTACACCTTC. The rearrangement joins TRBV27 to TRBJ1-2; D is ambiguous. The CDR3 covers 15 residues. V lost 1 base to trimming and J lost 1 base, with 10 bases between them. The V gene's germline CDR1 is MNHEY and CDR2 SMNVEV (reference sequence).

This clonotype was seen once. The CDR3 region has the DNA TGTGCCAGCGGAGAGCGGGGCGGTAATGAGCAGTTCTTC. It encodes CASGERGGNEQFF. The chain is built from TRBV9 and TRBJ2-1; 7 nucleotides line up with TRBD2. The V gene end was trimmed by 7 bases and the J gene end by 7 bases; junction bases not matched to a gene: 8. CDR3 size: 13 residues. Germline CDR1 SGDLS, CDR2 YYNGEE.

This clonotype has a single count. The chain joins TRBV19 to TRBJ1-1; D is unresolved. Germline-derived CDR1 and CDR2 are LNHDA and SQIVND (reference sequence). CDR3 size: 14 residues. V lost 7 bases to trimming and J lost 3 bases, with 15 bases between them. The CDR3 bases are TGTGCCAGTAAAGAAGGAGACATTTACACTGAAGCTTTCTTT. Translation: CASKEGDIYTEAFF.